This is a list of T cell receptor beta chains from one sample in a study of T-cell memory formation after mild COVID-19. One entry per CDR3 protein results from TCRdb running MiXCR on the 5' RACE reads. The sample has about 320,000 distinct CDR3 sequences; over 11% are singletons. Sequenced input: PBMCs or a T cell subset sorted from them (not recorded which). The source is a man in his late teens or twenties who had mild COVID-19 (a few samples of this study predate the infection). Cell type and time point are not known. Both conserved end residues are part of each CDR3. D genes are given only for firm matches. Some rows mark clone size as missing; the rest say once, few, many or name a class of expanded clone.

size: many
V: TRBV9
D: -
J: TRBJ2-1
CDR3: CASSVVPGTHNEQFF
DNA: TGTGCCAGCAGCGTAGTCCCGGGGACCCACAATGAGCAGTTCTTC

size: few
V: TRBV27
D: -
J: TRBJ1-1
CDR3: CASSRQMNTEAFF
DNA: TGTGCCAGCAGCCGACAGATGAACACTGAAGCTTTCTTT

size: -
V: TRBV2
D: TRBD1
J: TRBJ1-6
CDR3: CASSEDRGWTDSPLHF
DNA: TGTGCCAGCAGTGAGGACAGGGGGTGGACAGATTCACCCCTCCACTTT

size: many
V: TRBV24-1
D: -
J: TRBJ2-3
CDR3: CATSDPGTDTQYF
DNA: TGTGCCACCAGTGACCCAGGGACAGATACGCAGTATTTT

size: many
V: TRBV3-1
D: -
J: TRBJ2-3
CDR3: CASSYPGTPTTDTQYF
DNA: TGTGCCAGCAGCTACCCCGGGACTCCAACCACAGATACGCAGTATTTT

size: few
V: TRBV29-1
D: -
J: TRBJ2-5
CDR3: CSVGGRQETQYF
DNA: TGCAGCGTTGGAGGTAGACAAGAGACCCAGTACTTC

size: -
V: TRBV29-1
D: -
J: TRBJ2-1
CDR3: CSVVGRKSSYNEQFF
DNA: TGCAGCGTTGTCGGGAGAAAGAGCTCCTACAATGAGCAGTTCTTC

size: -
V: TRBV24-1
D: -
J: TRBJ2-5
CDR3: CATSDWGTAEETQYF
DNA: TGTGCCACCAGTGATTGGGGGACTGCCGAAGAGACCCAGTACTTC

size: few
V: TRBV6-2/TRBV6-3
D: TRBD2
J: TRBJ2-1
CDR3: CASSSSGVYNEQFF
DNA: TGTGCCAGCAGTTCGAGCGGGGTTTACAATGAGCAGTTCTTC

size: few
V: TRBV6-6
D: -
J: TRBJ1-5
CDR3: CASTPSDSNQPQHF
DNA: TGTGCCAGCACTCCGAGCGACAGCAATCAGCCCCAGCATTTT

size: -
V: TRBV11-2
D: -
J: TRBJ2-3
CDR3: CASSLNRVTDTQYF
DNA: TGTGCCAGCAGCCTAAACAGGGTTACAGATACGCAGTATTTT

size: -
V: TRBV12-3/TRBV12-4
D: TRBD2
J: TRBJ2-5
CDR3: CASSSASGARETQYF
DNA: TGTGCCAGCAGTTCGGCTAGCGGGGCTCGAGAGACCCAGTACTTC

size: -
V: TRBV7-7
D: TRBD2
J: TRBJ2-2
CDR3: CASSSSPSGGVTGELFF
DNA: TGTGCCAGCAGCTCCTCTCCTAGCGGGGGAGTCACCGGGGAGCTGTTTTTT

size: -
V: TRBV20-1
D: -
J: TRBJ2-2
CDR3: CSARVGERAVNTGELFF
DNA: TGCAGTGCTAGAGTAGGAGAGAGGGCGGTTAACACCGGGGAGCTGTTTTTT

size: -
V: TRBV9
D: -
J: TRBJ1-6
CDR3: CASSPLKTIGSPLHF
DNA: TGTGCCAGCAGCCCCCTAAAGACTATCGGTTCACCCCTCCACTTT

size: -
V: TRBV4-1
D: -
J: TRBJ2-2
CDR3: CASSQEWTTDTGELFF
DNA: TGCGCCAGCAGCCAAGAGTGGACTACCGACACCGGGGAGCTGTTTTTT

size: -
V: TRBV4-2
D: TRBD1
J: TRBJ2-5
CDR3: CASSTRGRGETQYF
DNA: TGTGCCAGCAGCACCAGGGGGCGCGGAGAGACCCAGTACTTC

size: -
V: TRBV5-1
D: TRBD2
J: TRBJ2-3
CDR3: CASSRSGAVGDTQYF
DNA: TGCGCCAGCAGCCGGAGCGGGGCTGTGGGAGATACGCAGTATTTT

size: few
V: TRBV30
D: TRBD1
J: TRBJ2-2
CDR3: CAWSPLDRGLGGELFF
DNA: TGTGCCTGGAGTCCCCTTGACAGGGGGCTTGGCGGGGAGCTGTTTTTT

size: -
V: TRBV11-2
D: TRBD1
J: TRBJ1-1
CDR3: CASSLTGTGEAFF
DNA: TGTGCCAGCAGCTTGACCGGGACAGGCGAAGCTTTCTTT

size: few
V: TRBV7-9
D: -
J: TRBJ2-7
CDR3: CASSLSVIYEQYF
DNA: TGTGCCAGCAGCTTAAGCGTCATCTACGAGCAGTACTTC

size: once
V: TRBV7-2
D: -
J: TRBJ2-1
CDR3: CASSRQTSWQFF
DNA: TGTGCCAGCAGCCGCCAGACTTCCTGGCAGTTCTTC

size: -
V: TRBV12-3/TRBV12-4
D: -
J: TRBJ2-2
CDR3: CASSSRRDQNTGELFF
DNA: TGTGCCAGCTCGTCCCGGAGGGACCAGAACACCGGGGAGCTGTTTTTT

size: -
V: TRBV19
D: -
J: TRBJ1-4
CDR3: CASSAQSNEKLFF
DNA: TGTGCCAGTAGTGCCCAGAGTAATGAAAAACTGTTTTTT

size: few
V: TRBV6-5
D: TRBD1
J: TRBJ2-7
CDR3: CASSQQGPLYF
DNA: TGTGCCAGCTCACAACAGGGGCCGCTGTACTTC

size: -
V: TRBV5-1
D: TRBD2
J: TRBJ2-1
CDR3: CASSLRASGEAGNEQFF
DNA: TGCGCCAGCAGCTTGAGGGCTAGCGGGGAAGCTGGCAATGAGCAGTTCTTC

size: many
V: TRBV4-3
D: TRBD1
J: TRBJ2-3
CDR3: CASSQDTAGGETTDTQYF
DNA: TGCGCCAGCAGCCAAGATACAGCAGGGGGCGAGACCACAGATACGCAGTATTTT

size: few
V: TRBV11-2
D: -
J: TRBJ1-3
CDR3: CASSFQGGNTIYF
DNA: TGTGCCAGCAGCTTTCAGGGAGGAAACACCATATATTTT

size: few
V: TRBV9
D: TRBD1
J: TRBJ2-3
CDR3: CASSRRQGMDTQYF
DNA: TGTGCCAGCAGCAGAAGACAGGGGATGGATACGCAGTATTTT

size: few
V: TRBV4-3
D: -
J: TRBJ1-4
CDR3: CASSLGGQPNEKLFF
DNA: TGCGCCAGCAGCCTAGGTGGACAGCCTAATGAAAAACTGTTTTTT

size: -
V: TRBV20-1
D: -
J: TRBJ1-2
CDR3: CSDRDDSPRSTF
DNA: TGCAGTGATAGAGATGACTCCCCTCGGAGCACCTTC

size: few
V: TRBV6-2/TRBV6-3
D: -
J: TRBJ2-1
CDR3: CASTEGGGTEFF
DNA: TGTGCCAGCACCGAGGGGGGGGGTACGGAGTTCTTC

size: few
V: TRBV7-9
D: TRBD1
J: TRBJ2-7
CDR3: CASRLRQGSYEQYF
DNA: TGTGCCAGCAGGCTTAGACAGGGTTCCTACGAGCAGTACTTC

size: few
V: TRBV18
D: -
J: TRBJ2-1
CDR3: CASSPGGPQGYNEQFF
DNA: TGTGCCAGCTCACCCGGGGGACCCCAGGGCTACAATGAGCAGTTCTTC

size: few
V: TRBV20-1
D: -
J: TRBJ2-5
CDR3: CSAPGRVGEATQYF
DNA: TGCAGTGCTCCCGGACGGGTGGGAGAAGCGACCCAGTACTTC

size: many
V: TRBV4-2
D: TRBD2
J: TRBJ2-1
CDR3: CASSQDDGGTYNEQFF
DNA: TGTGCCAGCAGCCAAGATGACGGGGGGACGTACAATGAGCAGTTCTTC

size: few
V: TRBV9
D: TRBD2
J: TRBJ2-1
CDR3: CASSARDPGLAIREQFF
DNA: TGTGCCAGCAGCGCGCGAGACCCGGGACTAGCAATACGTGAGCAGTTCTTC

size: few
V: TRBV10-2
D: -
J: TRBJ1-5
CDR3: CASSGSRNNQPQHF
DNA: TGCGCCAGCAGTGGTTCCCGCAACAATCAGCCCCAGCATTTT

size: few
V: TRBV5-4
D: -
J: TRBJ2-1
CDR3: CASTIPGPDEQFF
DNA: TGTGCCAGCACGATACCGGGACCCGATGAGCAGTTCTTC

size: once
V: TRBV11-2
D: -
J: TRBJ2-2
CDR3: CASSPGAGLAHTGELFF
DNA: TGTGCCAGCAGCCCGGGGGCAGGGTTGGCCCACACCGGGGAGCTGTTTTTT

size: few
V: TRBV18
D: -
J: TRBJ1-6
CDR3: CASSPTSDNSPLHF
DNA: TGTGCCAGCTCACCGACTTCAGATAATTCACCCCTCCACTTT

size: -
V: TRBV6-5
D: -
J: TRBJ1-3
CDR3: CASSYSNGNTIYF
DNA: TGTGCCAGCAGTTACTCGAATGGAAACACCATATATTTT

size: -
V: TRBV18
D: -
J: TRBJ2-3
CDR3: CASSPPAGTDTQYF
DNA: TGTGCCAGCTCACCACCGGCAGGCACAGATACGCAGTATTTT

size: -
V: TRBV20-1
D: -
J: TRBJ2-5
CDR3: CSARGSWGGGRETQYF
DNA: TGCAGTGCTAGAGGATCCTGGGGTGGTGGCAGGGAGACCCAGTACTTC

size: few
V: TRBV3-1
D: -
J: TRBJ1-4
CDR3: CASSPPPRGEKLFF
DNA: TGTGCCAGCAGCCCCCCTCCACGGGGTGAAAAACTGTTTTTT

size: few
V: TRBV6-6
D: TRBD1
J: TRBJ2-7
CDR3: CASSYETGGYEQYF
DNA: TGTGCCAGCAGTTACGAGACAGGGGGCTACGAGCAGTACTTC

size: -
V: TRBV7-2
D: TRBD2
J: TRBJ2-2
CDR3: CASSKLAGPWRTGELFF
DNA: TGTGCCAGCAGCAAACTAGCGGGCCCTTGGCGAACCGGGGAGCTGTTTTTT

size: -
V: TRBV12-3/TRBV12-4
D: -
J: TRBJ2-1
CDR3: CASSNSEQFF
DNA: TGTGCCAGCAGCAATAGTGAGCAGTTCTTC

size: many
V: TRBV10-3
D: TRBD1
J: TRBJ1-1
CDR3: CAITSDREGNSFF
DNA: TGTGCCATCACCTCGGACAGGGAAGGCAATTCTTTCTTT

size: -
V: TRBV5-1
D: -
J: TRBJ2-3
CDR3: CASSLGMAPDTQYF
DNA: TGCGCCAGCAGCTTGGGGATGGCGCCGGATACGCAGTATTTT

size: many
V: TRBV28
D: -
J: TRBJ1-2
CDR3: CASEDRNYGYTF
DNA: TGTGCCAGCGAAGACAGGAACTATGGCTACACCTTC

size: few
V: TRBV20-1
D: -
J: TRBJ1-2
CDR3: CSADLPTSDYGYTF
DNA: TGCAGTGCAGATCTTCCAACGAGTGACTATGGCTACACCTTC

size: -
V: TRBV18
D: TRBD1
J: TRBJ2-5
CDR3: CASSPGQGGGETQYF
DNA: TGTGCCAGCTCACCCGGACAGGGAGGAGGAGAGACCCAGTACTTC

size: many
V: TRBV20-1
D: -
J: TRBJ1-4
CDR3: CSARGGEKLFF
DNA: TGCAGTGCTAGGGGAGGAGAAAAACTGTTTTTT

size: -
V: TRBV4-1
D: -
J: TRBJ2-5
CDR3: CASSLAAKETQYF
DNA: TGCGCCAGCAGCCTTGCCGCAAAAGAGACCCAGTACTTC

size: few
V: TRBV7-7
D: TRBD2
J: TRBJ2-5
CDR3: CASSSGLAGRETQYF
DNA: TGTGCCAGCAGCTCCGGACTAGCGGGTCGAGAGACCCAGTACTTC

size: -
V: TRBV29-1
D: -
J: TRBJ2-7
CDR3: CSVGVGGLEQYF
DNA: TGCAGCGTTGGAGTAGGAGGTCTGGAGCAGTACTTC